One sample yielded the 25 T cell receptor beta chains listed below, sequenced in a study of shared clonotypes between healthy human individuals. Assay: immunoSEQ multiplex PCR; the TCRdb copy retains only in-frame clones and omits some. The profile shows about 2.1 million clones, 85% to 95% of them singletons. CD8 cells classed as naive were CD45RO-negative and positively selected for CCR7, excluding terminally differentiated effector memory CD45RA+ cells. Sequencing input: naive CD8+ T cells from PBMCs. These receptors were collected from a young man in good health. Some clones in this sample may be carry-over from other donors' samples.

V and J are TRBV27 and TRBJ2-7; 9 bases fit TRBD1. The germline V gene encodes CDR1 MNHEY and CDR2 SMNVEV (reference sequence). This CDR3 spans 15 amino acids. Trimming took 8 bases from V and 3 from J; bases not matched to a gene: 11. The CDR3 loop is CASWITGGSLYEQYF. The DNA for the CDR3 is TGTGCCAGCTGGATTACAGGGGGCTCCCTCTACGAGCAGTACTTC.

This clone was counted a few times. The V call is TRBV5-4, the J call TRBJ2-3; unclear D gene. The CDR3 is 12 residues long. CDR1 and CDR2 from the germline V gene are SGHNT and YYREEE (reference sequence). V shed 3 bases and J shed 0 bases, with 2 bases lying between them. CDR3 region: CASSWSTDTQYF. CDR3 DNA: TGTGCCAGCAGCTGGAGCACAGATACGCAGTATTTT.

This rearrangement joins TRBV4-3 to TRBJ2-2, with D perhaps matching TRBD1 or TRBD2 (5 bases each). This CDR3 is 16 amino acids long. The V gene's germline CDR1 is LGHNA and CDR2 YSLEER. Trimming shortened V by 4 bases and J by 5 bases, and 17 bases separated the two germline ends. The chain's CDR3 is CASSRVGGDPTGELFF. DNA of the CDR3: TGCGCCAGCAGCCGGGTCGGTGGGGACCCGACCGGGGAGCTGTTTTTT.

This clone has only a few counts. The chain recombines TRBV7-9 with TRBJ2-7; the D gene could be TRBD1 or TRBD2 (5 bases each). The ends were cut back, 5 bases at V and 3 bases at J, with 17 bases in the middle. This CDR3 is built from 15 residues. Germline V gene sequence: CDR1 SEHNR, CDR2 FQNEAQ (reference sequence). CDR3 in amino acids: CASSPRGPGIYEQYF. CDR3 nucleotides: TGTGCCAGCAGCCCCCGGGGCCCCGGGATCTACGAGCAGTACTTC.

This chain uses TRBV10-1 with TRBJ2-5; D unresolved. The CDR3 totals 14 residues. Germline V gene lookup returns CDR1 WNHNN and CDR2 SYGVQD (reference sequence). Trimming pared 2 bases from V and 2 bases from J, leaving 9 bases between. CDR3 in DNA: TGCGCCAGCAGTGAGGATGGTCTACAAGAGACCCAGTACTTC. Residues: CASSEDGLQETQYF.

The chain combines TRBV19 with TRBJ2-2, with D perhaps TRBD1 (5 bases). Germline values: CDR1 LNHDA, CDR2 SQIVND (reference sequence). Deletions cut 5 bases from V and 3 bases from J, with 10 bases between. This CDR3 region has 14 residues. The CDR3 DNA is TGTGCCAGTAGTTTATCAGGGTACACCGGGGAGCTGTTTTTT. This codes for CASSLSGYTGELFF.

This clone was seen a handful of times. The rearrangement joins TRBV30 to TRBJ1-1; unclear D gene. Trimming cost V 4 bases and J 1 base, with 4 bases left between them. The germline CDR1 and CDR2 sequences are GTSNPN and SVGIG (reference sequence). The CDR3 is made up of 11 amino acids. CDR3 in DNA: TGTGCCTGGAATGCGAACACTGAAGCTTTCTTT. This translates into CAWNANTEAFF.

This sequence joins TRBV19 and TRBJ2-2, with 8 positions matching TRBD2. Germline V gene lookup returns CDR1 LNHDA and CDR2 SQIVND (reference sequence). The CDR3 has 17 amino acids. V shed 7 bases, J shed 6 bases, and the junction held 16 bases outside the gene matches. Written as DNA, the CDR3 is TGTGCCAGTAACAGCGTGGCGGCGGGAGGTGTCCCCGGGGAGCTGTTTTTT. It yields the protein CASNSVAAGGVPGELFF.

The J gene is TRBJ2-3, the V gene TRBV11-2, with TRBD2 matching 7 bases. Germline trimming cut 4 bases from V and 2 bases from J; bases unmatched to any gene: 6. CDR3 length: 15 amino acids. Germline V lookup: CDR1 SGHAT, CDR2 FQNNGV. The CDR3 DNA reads TGTGCCAGCAGCTGGGGCGGGAGAGTCACAGATACGCAGTATTTT. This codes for CASSWGGRVTDTQYF.

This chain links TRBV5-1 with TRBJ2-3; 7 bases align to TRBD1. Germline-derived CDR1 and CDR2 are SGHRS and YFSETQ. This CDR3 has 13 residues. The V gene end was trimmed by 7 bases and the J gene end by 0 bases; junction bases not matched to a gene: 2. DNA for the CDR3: TGCGCCAGCGGACAGGAAAGCACAGATACGCAGTATTTT. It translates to CASGQESTDTQYF.

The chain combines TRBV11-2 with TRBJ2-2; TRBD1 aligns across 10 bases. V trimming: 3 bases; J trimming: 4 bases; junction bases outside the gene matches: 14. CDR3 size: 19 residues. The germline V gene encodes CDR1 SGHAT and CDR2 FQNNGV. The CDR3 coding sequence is TGTGCCAGCAGCTTCCCGATTCACCGGGACAGGGGTATCACCGGGGAGCTGTTTTTT. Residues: CASSFPIHRDRGITGELFF.

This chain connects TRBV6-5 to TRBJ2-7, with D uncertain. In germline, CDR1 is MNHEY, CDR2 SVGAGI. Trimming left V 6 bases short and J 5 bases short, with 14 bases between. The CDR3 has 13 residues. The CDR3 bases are TGTGCCAGCAGCCCCGGGTGGTGGAACGAGCAGTACTTC. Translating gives CASSPGWWNEQYF.

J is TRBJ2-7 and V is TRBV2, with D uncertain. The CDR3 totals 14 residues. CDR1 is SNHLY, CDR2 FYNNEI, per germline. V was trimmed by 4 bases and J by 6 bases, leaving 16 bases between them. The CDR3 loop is CASSGGEGPGEQYF. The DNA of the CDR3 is TGTGCCAGCAGTGGGGGTGAAGGGCCTGGCGAGCAGTACTTC.

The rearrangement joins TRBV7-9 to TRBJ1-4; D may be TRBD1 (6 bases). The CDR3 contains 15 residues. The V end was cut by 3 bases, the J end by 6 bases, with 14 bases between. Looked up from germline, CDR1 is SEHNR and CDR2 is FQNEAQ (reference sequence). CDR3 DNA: TGTGCCAGCAGCTTCAGGGGAGAGCAAGATGAAAAACTGTTTTTT. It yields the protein CASSFRGEQDEKLFF.

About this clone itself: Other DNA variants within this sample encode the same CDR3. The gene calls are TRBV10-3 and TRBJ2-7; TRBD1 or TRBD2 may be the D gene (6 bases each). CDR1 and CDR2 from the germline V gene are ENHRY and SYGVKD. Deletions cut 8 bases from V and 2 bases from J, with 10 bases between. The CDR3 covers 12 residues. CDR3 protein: CAISGATYEQYF. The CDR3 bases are TGTGCCATCTCGGGGGCCACCTACGAGCAGTACTTC.

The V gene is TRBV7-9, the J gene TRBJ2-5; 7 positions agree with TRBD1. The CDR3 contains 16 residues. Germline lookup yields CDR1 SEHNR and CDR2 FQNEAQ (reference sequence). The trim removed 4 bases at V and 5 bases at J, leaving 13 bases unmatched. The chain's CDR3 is CASSSLRQGQFETQYF. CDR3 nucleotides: TGTGCCAGCAGCTCGCTTCGACAGGGTCAATTTGAGACCCAGTACTTC.

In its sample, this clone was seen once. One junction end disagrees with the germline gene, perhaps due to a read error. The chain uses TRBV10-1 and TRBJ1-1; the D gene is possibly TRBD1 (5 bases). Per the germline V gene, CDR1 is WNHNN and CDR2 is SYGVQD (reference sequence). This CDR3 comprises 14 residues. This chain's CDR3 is CASSESWGNPEAFF. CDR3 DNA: TGCGCCAGCAGTGAGTCGTGGGGGAACCCTGAAGCTTTCTTT.

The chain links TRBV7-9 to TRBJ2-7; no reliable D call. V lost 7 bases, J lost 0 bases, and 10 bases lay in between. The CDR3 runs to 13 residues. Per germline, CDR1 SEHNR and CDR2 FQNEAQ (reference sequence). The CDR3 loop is CASNLGDSYEQYF. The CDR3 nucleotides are TGTGCCAGCAACTTGGGCGACTCCTACGAGCAGTACTTC. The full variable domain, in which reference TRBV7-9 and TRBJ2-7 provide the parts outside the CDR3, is DTGVSQNPRHKITKRGQNVTFRCDPISEHNRLYWYRQTLGQGPEFLTYFQNEAQLEKSRLLSDRFSAERPKGSFSTLEIQRTEQGDSAMYLCASNLGDSYEQYFGPGTRLTVT.

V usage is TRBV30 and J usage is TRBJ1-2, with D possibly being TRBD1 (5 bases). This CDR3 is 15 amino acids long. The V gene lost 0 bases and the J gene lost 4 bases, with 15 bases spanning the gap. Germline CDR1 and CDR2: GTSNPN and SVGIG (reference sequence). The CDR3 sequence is CAWSVQARVRYGYTF. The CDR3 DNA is TGTGCCTGGAGTGTACAAGCCAGGGTACGCTATGGCTACACCTTC.

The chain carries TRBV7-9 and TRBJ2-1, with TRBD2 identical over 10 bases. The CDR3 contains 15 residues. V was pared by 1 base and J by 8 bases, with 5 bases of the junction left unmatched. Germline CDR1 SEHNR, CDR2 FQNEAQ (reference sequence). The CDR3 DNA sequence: TGTGCCAGCAGCTTAGGGACTAGCGGAGGGGATGAGCAGTTCTTC. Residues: CASSLGTSGGDEQFF.

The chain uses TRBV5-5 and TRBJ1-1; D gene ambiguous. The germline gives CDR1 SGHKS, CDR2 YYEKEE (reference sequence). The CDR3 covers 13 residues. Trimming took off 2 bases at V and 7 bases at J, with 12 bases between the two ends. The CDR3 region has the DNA TGTGCCAGCAGCTTAAGCCGTGGGCTTGAAGCTTTCTTT. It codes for CASSLSRGLEAFF.

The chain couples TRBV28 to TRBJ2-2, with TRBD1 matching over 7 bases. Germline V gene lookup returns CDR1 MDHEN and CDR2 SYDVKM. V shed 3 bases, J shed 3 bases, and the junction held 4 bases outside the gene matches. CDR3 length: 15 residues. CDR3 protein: CASSFRGMYTGELFF. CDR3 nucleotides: TGTGCCAGCAGTTTCAGGGGGATGTACACCGGGGAGCTGTTTTTT.

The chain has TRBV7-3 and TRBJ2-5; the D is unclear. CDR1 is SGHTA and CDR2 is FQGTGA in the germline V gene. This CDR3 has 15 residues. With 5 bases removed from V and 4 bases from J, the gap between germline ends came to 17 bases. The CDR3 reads CASSPVAGWGETQYF. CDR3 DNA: TGTGCCAGCAGCCCCGTTGCAGGTTGGGGAGAGACCCAGTACTTC.

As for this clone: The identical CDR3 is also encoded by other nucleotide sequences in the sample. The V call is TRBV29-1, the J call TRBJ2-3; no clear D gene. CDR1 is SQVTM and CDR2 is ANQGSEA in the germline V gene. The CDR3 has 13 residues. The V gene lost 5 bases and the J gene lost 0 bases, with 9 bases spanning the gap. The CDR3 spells CSVLGSSTDTQYF. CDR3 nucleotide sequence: TGCAGCGTTCTTGGATCGAGCACAGATACGCAGTATTTT.

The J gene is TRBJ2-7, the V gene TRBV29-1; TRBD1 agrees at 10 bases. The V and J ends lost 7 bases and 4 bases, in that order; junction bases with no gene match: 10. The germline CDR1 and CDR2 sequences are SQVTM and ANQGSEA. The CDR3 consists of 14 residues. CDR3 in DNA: TGCAGCGGCCAGACAGGGGGCCCGGGGTACGAGCAGTACTTC. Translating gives CSGQTGGPGYEQYF.